These 31 T cell receptor beta chains were all obtained from the same sample, sequenced in a study of cytomegalovirus exposure and HLA in healthy donors (dated by TCRdb to 2015 to 2018). The library was obtained by the immunoSEQ multiplex PCR assay. For the multiplex PCR, a mixture combining 60 forward primers for TCR Vbeta segments and 13 reverse primers for TCR Jbeta segments was used. Imported from immuneACCESS, the table was reduced by TCRdb to in-frame sequences with V and J called. These copies leave out some clones; in studies compared against another copy, an unresolved V gene accounts for under half, and the cause of the remainder is not known. Counted in this sample were some 56,000 clones; about 80% of them appeared once. The ten largest account for 2.5% to 3% of the sample. Sequencing used PBMCs. The receptors here all came from a man aged 45-65 years in good health and CMV-seronegative.

The genes are TRBV5-1 and TRBJ2-5; 8 bases map to TRBD2. J lost 2 bases, V lost 3 bases, and 15 bases had no gene match. CDR1 is SGHRS and CDR2 is YFSETQ in the germline V gene. The CDR3 is made up of 18 amino acids. CDR3 amino acids: CASSSRMGRGALQETQYF. DNA for the CDR3: TGCGCCAGCAGCTCACGAATGGGGCGGGGGGCCTTACAAGAGACCCAGTACTTC.

V and J are TRBV19 and TRBJ1-3; D ambiguous. The CDR3 has 15 residues. The V end was cut by 5 bases, the J end by 2 bases, with 13 bases between. The germline gives CDR1 LNHDA, CDR2 SQIVND (reference sequence). CDR3: CASSPIGVAGNTIYF. The CDR3 bases are TGTGCCAGTAGTCCAATCGGGGTCGCTGGAAACACCATATATTTT.

V usage is TRBV7-2 and J usage is TRBJ2-2; D unclear. The CDR3 spans 16 residues. Germline lookup yields CDR1 SGHTA and CDR2 FQGNSA. Trimming removed 2 bases from V and 7 bases from J, with 17 bases in between. DNA for the CDR3: TGTGCCAGCAGCTTATCTCCAATCGCCCCCGGCGGGGAGCTGTTTTTT. Encoded protein: CASSLSPIAPGGELFF.

The chain links TRBV5-1 to TRBJ1-3; 9 nucleotides match TRBD1. V shed 0 bases and J 3 bases; nucleotides not matched to a gene: 7. This CDR3 spans 17 amino acids. CDR1 is SGHRS, CDR2 YFSETQ, per germline. This CDR3 is CASSLGWDRAIGNTIYF. DNA of the CDR3: TGCGCCAGCAGCTTGGGATGGGACAGGGCTATTGGAAACACCATATATTTT. Combining the CDR3 with reference TRBV5-1 and TRBJ1-3 gives the whole variable domain KAGVTQTPRYLIKTRGQQVTLSCSPISGHRSVSWYQQTPGQGLQFLFEYFSETQRNKGNFPGRFSGRQFSNSRSEMNVSTLELGDSALYLCASSLGWDRAIGNTIYFGEGSWLTVV.

This chain uses TRBV10-2 with TRBJ1-1, with no clear D. Between the trimmed V and J ends, which lost 3 bases and 2 bases, there was a span of 10 bases. CDR3 length: 14 residues. The V gene's germline CDR1 is WSHSY and CDR2 SAAADI. DNA for the CDR3: TGCGCCAGCAGTGATCCCGGAGGAAACACTGAAGCTTTCTTT. It codes for CASSDPGGNTEAFF.

The table lists this clone with a count of one. V gene TRBV11-2 combines with J gene TRBJ1-6; 12 nucleotides agree with TRBD1. Germline V gene data show CDR1 as SGHAT and CDR2 as FQNNGV. V was clipped by 5 bases and J by 7 bases; unmatched bases: 6. The CDR3 length is 16 residues. The DNA for the CDR3 is TGTGCCAGCAGCCCAGGGACAGGGGGCCGGAATTCACCCCTCCACTTT. This gives the protein CASSPGTGGRNSPLHF.

The genes are TRBV7-6 and TRBJ1-5, with TRBD1 matching 10 bases. Germline V gives CDR1 SGHVS, CDR2 FNYEAQ. CDR3 length equals 15 residues. J was trimmed by 2 bases and V by 6 bases; bases with no gene match: 4. The CDR3 DNA is TGTGCCAGCAGTCGGGACAGGGGACGCAATCAGCCCCAGCATTTT. Residues: CASSRDRGRNQPQHF.

The sample holds a few counts of this clone. The chain employs TRBV2 and TRBJ1-2; no clear D. Trimming cost V 6 bases and J 2 bases, with 16 bases left between them. The CDR3 spans 15 residues. The V gene's germline CDR1 is SNHLY and CDR2 FYNNEI. Here the CDR3 DNA reads TGTGCCAGCAGCCCGATCGGGTTAATGAACTATGGCTACACCTTC. Translated, it gives CASSPIGLMNYGYTF. The complete variable domain, with remaining parts taken from reference TRBV2 and TRBJ1-2, reads EPEVTQTPSHQVTQMGQEVILRCVPISNHLYFYWYRQILGQKVEFLVSFYNNEISEKSEIFDDQFSVERPDGSNFTLKIRSTKLEDSAMYFCASSPIGLMNYGYTFGSGTRLTVV.

V is TRBV5-1 and J is TRBJ1-1; D call uncertain. V lost 5 bases and J 0 bases, leaving 11 bases between the germline ends. Germline CDR1 reads SGHRS; CDR2 reads YFSETQ. The CDR3 covers 14 residues. CDR3 nucleotides: TGCGCCAGCAGTTATCTAGAGCTGAACACTGAAGCTTTCTTT. Translated: CASSYLELNTEAFF. The full variable domain, with the rest looked up from reference TRBV5-1 and TRBJ1-1, is KAGVTQTPRYLIKTRGQQVTLSCSPISGHRSVSWYQQTPGQGLQFLFEYFSETQRNKGNFPGRFSGRQFSNSRSEMNVSTLELGDSALYLCASSYLELNTEAFFGQGTRLTVV.

The V gene is TRBV9, the J gene TRBJ2-2; TRBD2 aligns across 14 bases. V lost 4 bases and J lost 4; bases outside the gene matches: 6. Germline V gene lookup returns CDR1 SGDLS and CDR2 YYNGEE. This CDR3 is built from 17 residues. The CDR3 nucleotides are TGTGCCAGCAGCAAAGGACTAGCGGGGGGTTCCACCGGGGAGCTGTTTTTT. Protein sequence: CASSKGLAGGSTGELFF.

The V gene is TRBV7-9, the J gene TRBJ2-3; the match to TRBD1 covers 7 bases. The junction had 16 bases not matched to a gene; V was cut back by 4 bases and J by 0 bases. This CDR3 is built from 19 residues. Germline V gene sequence: CDR1 SEHNR, CDR2 FQNEAQ (reference sequence). CDR3 loop: CASSSTGKYSQDSTDTQYF. Written as DNA, the CDR3 is TGTGCCAGCAGCTCGACAGGGAAATATTCCCAGGATAGCACAGATACGCAGTATTTT.

The V call is TRBV11-1, the J call TRBJ2-7; the match to TRBD2 covers 8 bases. This CDR3 is built from 15 residues. V shed 5 bases and J 3 bases; nucleotides not matched to a gene: 9. The germline V gene encodes CDR1 SGHAT and CDR2 FQDESV (reference sequence). Here the CDR3 DNA reads TGTGCCAGCAGCCAGGCCCCGGGGGGGAACTACGAGCAGTACTTC. Protein sequence: CASSQAPGGNYEQYF.

This clone occurred once. The chain recombines TRBV10-3 with TRBJ2-5; 14 bases agree with TRBD2. J gave up 9 bases and V 2 bases, and 11 bases lay outside the gene matches. This CDR3 comprises 17 residues. The V gene's germline CDR1 is ENHRY and CDR2 SYGVKD. Here the CDR3 DNA reads TGTGCCATCAGTGAGCTCCTGGGGACTAGCGGGGGTTTGGCCCAGTACTTC. This encodes CAISELLGTSGGLAQYF.

V usage is TRBV6-6 and J usage is TRBJ2-5; 8 bases map to TRBD1. Unmatched junction bases numbered 14, after V lost 6 bases and J lost 5 bases. This CDR3 is built from 16 residues. Germline V gene data show CDR1 as MNHNY and CDR2 as SVGAGI (reference sequence). The CDR3 loop is CASRDVTRGLGETQYF. The CDR3 DNA is TGTGCCAGCAGAGACGTCACCAGGGGGCTGGGGGAGACCCAGTACTTC.

The V and J genes are TRBV27 and TRBJ1-2, with a tentative D call TRBD1 (6 bases). CDR1 and CDR2 (germline): MNHEY, SMNVEV (reference sequence). CDR3 length: 16 amino acids. Trimming took 2 bases from V and 8 from J, leaving 21 bases between them. The CDR3: CASSLTPPGHLNGYTF. CDR3 nucleotides: TGTGCCAGCAGTTTAACCCCTCCGGGACACCTAAACGGCTACACCTTC.

V gene TRBV25-1 combines with J gene TRBJ2-3; D unclear. The CDR3 runs to 10 residues. The ends were cut back, 4 bases at V and 9 bases at J, with 5 bases in the middle. Germline assignment: CDR1 MGHDK and CDR2 SYGVNS. CDR3 nucleotide sequence: TGTGCCAGCAGTGGCGCGACGCAGTATTTT. Translated, it gives CASSGATQYF.

The rearrangement links TRBV4-2 to TRBJ2-4; possible D gene TRBD2, 7 bases. The germline V gene has CDR1 LGHNA and CDR2 YNFKEQ. CDR3 size: 16 residues. The germline V and J ends were trimmed by 3 bases and 13 bases, with 25 bases remaining between them. CDR3 sequence: CASSHPGGGTSGPQYF. As DNA, the CDR3 is TGTGCCAGCAGCCACCCCGGCGGGGGCACCTCTGGTCCCCAGTACTTC.

This clone is a singleton in its sample. The rearrangement joins TRBV5-1 to TRBJ2-2, with 9 bases identical to TRBD2. CDR3 length equals 17 residues. The J segment lost 6 bases and the V segment lost 3 bases, leaving 12 bases of the junction unmatched. Germline CDR1 and CDR2: SGHRS and YFSETQ. The CDR3 spells CASSYRPSGGTAGELFF. The CDR3 bases are TGCGCCAGCAGCTATCGTCCCAGCGGGGGGACGGCCGGGGAGCTGTTTTTT.

The V gene is TRBV28, the J gene TRBJ2-3; D is perhaps TRBD1 (6 bases). Looked up from germline, CDR1 is MDHEN and CDR2 is SYDVKM. This CDR3 comprises 16 residues. V lost 4 bases, J lost 0 bases, and 14 bases lay in between. The CDR3 protein is CASSSPVDSSTDTQYF. The CDR3 nucleotides read TGTGCCAGCAGTTCCCCGGTGGACAGCAGCACAGATACGCAGTATTTT.

The rearrangement links TRBV7-9 to TRBJ1-1; TRBD1 matches at 9 bases. CDR1 SEHNR and CDR2 FQNEAQ come from the germline V gene (reference sequence). This CDR3 has 13 amino acids. The V and J ends lost 5 bases and 4 bases, in that order; junction bases with no gene match: 2. This CDR3 is CASSEDRGTEAFF. The CDR3 nucleotides are TGTGCCAGCAGCGAGGACAGGGGCACTGAAGCTTTCTTT.

The chain links TRBV10-1 to TRBJ2-5; 11 bases are shared with TRBD2. Trimming took 5 bases from V and 3 from J; bases not matched to a gene: 5. This CDR3 has 15 residues. The germline CDR1 and CDR2 sequences are WNHNN and SYGVQD (reference sequence). As DNA, the CDR3 is TGCGCCAGCAGTCAAGGGACTAGCGGCAAAGAGACCCAGTACTTC. This encodes CASSQGTSGKETQYF.

This chain links TRBV7-9 with TRBJ2-1; TRBD2 aligns across 11 bases. Germline CDR1 is SEHNR and CDR2 is FQNEAQ (reference sequence). The CDR3 contains 19 residues. Trimming at V came to 1 base and at J to 0 bases, leaving 8 bases not matched to a gene. The CDR3 spells CASSLELAGARSSYNEQFF. The DNA of the CDR3 is TGTGCCAGCAGCTTAGAACTAGCGGGGGCCAGGAGCTCCTACAATGAGCAGTTCTTC.

DNA for the CDR3: TGTGCCAGCAGTGAAACTACTAGCGGCCTCAGCACAGATACGCAGTATTTT. Translation gives CASSETTSGLSTDTQYF. This rearrangement joins TRBV6-1 to TRBJ2-3; 8 nucleotides align to TRBD2. Germline CDR1 and CDR2: MNHNS and SASEGT. Losses at the gene ends were 2 bases for V and 0 bases for J; bases not matched to a gene: 7. The CDR3 consists of 17 residues.

The rearrangement joins TRBV4-3 to TRBJ2-1, with D maybe TRBD2 (6 bases). V lost 3 bases and J lost 2, with 14 bases in between. The CDR3 consists of 16 residues. Per the germline V gene, CDR1 is LGHNA and CDR2 is YSLEER. The CDR3 DNA is TGCGCCAGCAGCCACCAAACCGGGGGAACCTACAATGAGCAGTTCTTC. This gives the protein CASSHQTGGTYNEQFF.

This clone has just one count. The CDR3 loop reads CASGHGDRVWDTIYF. As DNA, the CDR3 is TGCGCCAGCGGGCATGGGGACAGGGTTTGGGACACCATATATTTT. The gene calls are TRBV4-1 and TRBJ1-3, with TRBD1 identical over 9 bases. Germline CDR1 is MGHRA and CDR2 is YSYEKL. The CDR3 is 15 amino acids. Trimming removed 8 bases from V and 8 bases from J; junction bases left unmatched: 13.

The rearrangement links TRBV7-2 to TRBJ1-4, with D perhaps matching TRBD1 (5 bases). The CDR3 is made up of 15 amino acids. Germline V lookup: CDR1 SGHTA, CDR2 FQGNSA. The V and J ends lost 1 base and 0 bases respectively, with 6 bases between them. The CDR3 loop is CASSLVTATNEKLFF. The CDR3 nucleotides are TGTGCCAGCAGCTTAGTGACAGCAACTAATGAAAAACTGTTTTTT.

The rearrangement uses TRBV28 and TRBJ1-4; D call uncertain. From germline, CDR1 is MDHEN and CDR2 SYDVKM. This CDR3 spans 17 amino acids. The V gene lost 2 bases and the J gene lost 3 bases, with 16 bases spanning the gap. Here the CDR3 DNA reads TGTGCCAGCAGTTTACCCGAAGGGCAGGACTCTAATGAAAAACTGTTTTTT. Protein product: CASSLPEGQDSNEKLFF.

This rearrangement joins TRBV6-1 to TRBJ1-5, with D perhaps TRBD1 (6 bases). This CDR3 has 13 amino acids. V was shortened by 6 bases and J by 4 bases, with 10 bases between the two germline ends. Germline values: CDR1 MNHNS, CDR2 SASEGT. CDR3 protein: CASSPGHNQPQHF. As DNA, the CDR3 is TGTGCCAGCAGCCCGGGACATAATCAGCCCCAGCATTTT.

V and J are TRBV11-2 and TRBJ1-1; D is perhaps TRBD1 (6 bases). CDR1 is SGHAT and CDR2 is FQNNGV in the germline V gene. Trimming removed 5 bases at V and 3 bases at J, with 22 bases between. The CDR3 has 17 residues. Written as DNA, the CDR3 is TGTGCCAGCAGCAGAGCGGGGACGGGGGGCTGGGACACTGAAGCTTTCTTT. Amino acids: CASSRAGTGGWDTEAFF. Based on the CDR3 plus reference TRBV11-2 and TRBJ1-1, the full variable domain is EAGVAQSPRYKIIEKRQSVAFWCNPISGHATLYWYQQILGQGPKLLIQFQNNGVVDDSQLPKDRFSAERLKGVDSTLKIQPAKLEDSAVYLCASSRAGTGGWDTEAFFGQGTRLTVV.

This CDR3 reads CASSTGNNSPLHF. The CDR3 nucleotides are TGCGCCAGCAGTACAGGTAATAATTCACCCCTCCACTTT. V and J are TRBV23-1 and TRBJ1-6, with D perhaps matching TRBD1 (5 bases). TRBV23-1 is designated an ORF whose function remains uncertain. V lost 5 bases to trimming and J lost 5 bases, with 7 bases between them. This CDR3 region has 13 residues.

This rearrangement joins TRBV2 to TRBJ1-1; D not resolved. V gave up 1 base and J gave up 1 base, with 7 bases separating them. The CDR3 is 14 residues long. Germline CDR1 and CDR2: SNHLY and FYNNEI. CDR3 region: CASSEEWQNTEAFF. CDR3 bases: TGTGCCAGCAGTGAAGAATGGCAGAACACTGAAGCTTTCTTT.